This TCR beta chain was captured in a study of vaccination and CD4 T cells after COVID-19. About the research overall: Convalescent cases consisted of six males and four females, of whom two were Hispanic.

Treatment defined: roughly 11-day PBMC culture with coronavirus spike peptide pools or control peptides (ViraFEST assay). Dates of positive PCR ran from March to December 2020, before US Alpha, Beta and Delta variants. This CDR3 is 15 amino acids long. V lost 6 bases, J lost 4 bases, and 8 bases stayed unmatched. Germline CDR1 and CDR2: MNHEY and SVGEGT. Study-wide findings and caveats: Only post-vaccination samples contained a median approximately 84% of the reactive clones in convalescent patients.

The Oncomine TCR Beta short-read assay was applied to DNA of cultured CD4+ T cells. TCRdb re-derived calls from the PCR reads in MiXCR, one entry per CDR3 protein. In the table there are some 10,000 distinct CDR3 sequences, 25% to 40% of which are singletons. In the case of this clonotype: Its matching antigen is unknown.

This receptor was obtained from a human donor who had recovered from COVID-19. The V and J genes are TRBV6-2 or TRBV6-3 and TRBJ2-1, with 8 bases that match TRBD1. The sequencing sample was made of CD4+ T cells from blood, cultured in vitro. The CDR3 is CASRGQGAGYNEQFF. The CDR3 DNA sequence: TGTGCCAGCAGGGGTCAGGGGGCTGGGTACAATGAGCAGTTCTTC.